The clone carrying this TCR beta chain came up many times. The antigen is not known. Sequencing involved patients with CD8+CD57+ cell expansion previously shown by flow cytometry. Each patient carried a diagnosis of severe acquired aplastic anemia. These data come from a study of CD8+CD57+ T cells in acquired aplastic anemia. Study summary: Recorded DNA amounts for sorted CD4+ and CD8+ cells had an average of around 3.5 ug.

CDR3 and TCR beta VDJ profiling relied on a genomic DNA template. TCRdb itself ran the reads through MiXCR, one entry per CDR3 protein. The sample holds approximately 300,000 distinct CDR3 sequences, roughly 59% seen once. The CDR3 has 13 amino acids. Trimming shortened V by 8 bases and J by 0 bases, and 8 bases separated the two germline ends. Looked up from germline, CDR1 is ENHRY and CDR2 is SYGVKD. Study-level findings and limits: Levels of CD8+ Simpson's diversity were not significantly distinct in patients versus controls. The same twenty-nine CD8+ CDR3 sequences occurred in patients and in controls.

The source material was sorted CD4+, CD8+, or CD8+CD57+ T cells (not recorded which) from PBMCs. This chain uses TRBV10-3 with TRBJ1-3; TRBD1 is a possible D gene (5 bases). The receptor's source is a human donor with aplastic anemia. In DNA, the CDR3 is TGTGCCATCCGACAGATCTCTGGAAACACCATATATTTT. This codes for CAIRQISGNTIYF.